The clone carrying this T cell receptor (beta chain) was counted only a few times. TCRdb's table, derived via immunoSEQ multiplex PCR, lists solely in-frame clones and lacks some. The data contain 650,000 to 750,000 clones, about two thirds of them singletons. This entry is derived from a study of shared clonotypes between healthy human individuals. Study background: The cohort comprised a couple of women and a few men. Their ages spanned 18 to 49 years. Three plates were used per donor for CD4 naive, three for CD4 memory, two for CD8 naive and one for CD8 memory.

V was shortened by 6 bases and J by 6 bases, with 5 bases between the two germline ends. In germline, CDR1 is SEHNR, CDR2 FQNEAQ (reference sequence). The CDR3 spans 11 residues. All the donors were Caucasian adults who lived in Nashville, Tennessee. V usage is TRBV7-9 and J usage is TRBJ2-2; D gene uncertain. The sample consisted of memory CD4+ T cells sorted from blood. The subset was: CD45RA-negative fraction. The source is a woman between 25 and 40 years old in good health. CDR3 coding DNA: TGTGCCAGCAGAGACCCCGGGGAGCTGTTTTTT. It encodes CASRDPGELFF. Full variable domain (outside the CDR3, taken from reference TRBV7-9 and TRBJ2-2): DTGVSQNPRHKITKRGQNVTFRCDPISEHNRLYWYRQTLGQGPEFLTYFQNEAQLEKSRLLSDRFSAERPKGSFSTLEIQRTEQGDSAMYLCASRDPGELFFGEGSRLTVL.